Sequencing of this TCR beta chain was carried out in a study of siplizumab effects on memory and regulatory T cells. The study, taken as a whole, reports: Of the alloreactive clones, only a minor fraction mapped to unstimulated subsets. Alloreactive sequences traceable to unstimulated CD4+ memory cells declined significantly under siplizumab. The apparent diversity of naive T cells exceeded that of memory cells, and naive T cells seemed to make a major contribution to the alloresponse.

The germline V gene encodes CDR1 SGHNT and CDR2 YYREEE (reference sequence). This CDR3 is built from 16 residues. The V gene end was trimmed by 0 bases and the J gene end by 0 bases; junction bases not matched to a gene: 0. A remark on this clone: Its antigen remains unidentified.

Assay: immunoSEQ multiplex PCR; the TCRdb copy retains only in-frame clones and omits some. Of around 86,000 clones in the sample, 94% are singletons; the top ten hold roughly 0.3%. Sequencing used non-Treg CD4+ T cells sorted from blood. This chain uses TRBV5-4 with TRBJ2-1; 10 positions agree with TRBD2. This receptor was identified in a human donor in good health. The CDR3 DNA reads TGTGCCAGCAGCTTGGGACTAGCGGGCTCCTACAATGAGCAGTTCTTC. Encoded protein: CASSLGLAGSYNEQFF. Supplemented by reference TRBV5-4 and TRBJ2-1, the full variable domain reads ETGVTQSPTHLIKTRGQQVTLRCSSQSGHNTVSWYQQALGQGPQFIFQYYREEENGRGNFPPRFSGLQFPNYSSELNVNALELDDSALYLCASSLGLAGSYNEQFFGPGTRLTVL.